This T cell receptor (beta chain) was sequenced during a study of radiation and T cells in renal cell carcinoma. Germline loops: CDR1 SGHAT, CDR2 FQNNGV. Between the trimmed V and J ends, which lost 2 bases and 4 bases, there was a span of 4 bases. The CDR3 covers 12 residues. In regard to this clone: The antigen remains undetermined.

Study-level results: Without pretreatment biopsies, baseline tumor clonotype presence was undetermined.

Only in-frame clones appear in the TCRdb table, and some are missing; sequencing was by immunoSEQ multiplex PCR. The data hold 70,000 to 100,000 clones, with 82% observed a single time. Time point reported: baseline pretreatment blood. Treatment denoted: 15 Gy SBRT to primary tumor, nephrectomy 4 weeks later. Serial blood draws occurred at baseline and 2 and 4 weeks post-SBRT. The source is a man in his sixties with renal cell carcinoma. This material consisted of blood, taken from a patient whose treatment included radiotherapy and nephrectomy. V is TRBV11-2 and J is TRBJ2-3; D gene ambiguous. The CDR3 loop reads CASSLTADTQYF. CDR3 in DNA: TGTGCCAGCAGCTTAACGGCAGATACGCAGTATTTT.